This TCR beta chain emerged from a study of T cells in Graves' hyperthyroidism and ophthalmopathy (dated by TCRdb to about 2019). A note on the overall study: Peripheral blood was collected at initial diagnosis, before any treatment. A discovery cohort of around 100 patients, roughly 40 with Graves' ophthalmopathy and about 60 with stable Graves' hyperthyroidism, was used to find distinguishing TCR V-J signatures. The paper reports TCR Vbeta CDR3 sequencing of approximately 140 peripheral blood samples: around 41 ophthalmopathy, approximately 74 hyperthyroidism and 17 progressor patients. For training and testing, the 100 patients in the discovery cohort were randomly divided in a 7:3 ratio. In about six Graves' hyperthyroidism patients, the study also compared T-cell repertoires from thyroid tissue with T-cell repertoires from blood. Prospective prediction of ophthalmopathy was tested in an independent validation cohort of 18 to 20 hyperthyroidism patients and 15 to 17 patients who later progressed to ophthalmopathy. After blood sampling, hyperthyroidism patients were treated with methimazole at a starting dose of 30 mg daily, and ophthalmopathy patients were treated with high-dose intravenous methylprednisolone.

In the ophthalmopathy patients, disease was moderately to severely active, with a Clinical Activity Score of 3 or more, a NOSPECS grade of 4 or more, and a duration of less than 3 months. Patients with uncontrolled infections, other autoimmune diseases, pregnancy or lactation were excluded. Diagnoses were established on the basis of clinical symptoms, serum thyroxine and TRAb, thyroid ultrasound, and orbital computed tomography. Ficoll-Paque density gradient centrifugation was used to isolate PBMCs from around 10 ml of fresh peripheral blood. Total RNA was extracted using Trizol reagent, and RNA quality was assessed on an Agilent 2100 Bioanalyzer. Beyond this particular receptor, the publication reports: Blood samples also contained most of the expanded thyroid clonotypes (frequency above 0.001), which suggests that blood repertoires may reflect thyroid immune responses. In validation, the model predicted progression to ophthalmopathy a median of roughly 6.1 months before onset, with about 70% sensitivity and 72.22% specificity. A model built on a 13 V-J signature distinguished ophthalmopathy from stable hyperthyroidism, reaching around 90% sensitivity and approximately 81% specificity in cross-validation and 80%/75% in testing. Sample size was not statistically predetermined, and blinding of investigators to group allocation was not performed.

In this sample, this clonotype turned up a few times. The antigen it binds to is not known. No qualities accompany the bases; no much larger clone lies one base away. TCR beta CDR3 regions were amplified from RNA transcripts. The first round of RT-PCR for the TCR CDR3 was performed with the HTBI primer set and the Qiagen OneStep RT-PCR kit. A second multiplex PCR round built the libraries, followed by size selection and purification. Sequencing of the libraries was done on an Illumina HiSeq2000 using paired-end 100 bp reads. On the study's bioinformatics: SOAPnuke was used to process the raw data, removing reads that contained adapters or uncalled bases, had a mean Phred below 15, or lacked an exact match to the constant primer or identifier. COPE v1.2.5 was used to merge high-quality paired reads, and clonotypes were defined as unique nucleotide sequences. MiTCR v1.1 was used to align the clonotypes against IMGT TRBV, TRBD and TRBJ reference segments. Analysis was restricted to V-J combinations with a frequency above 0.0001, which covered about 99% of repertoires. The TCS score was defined as F50 (clonal expansion) divided by E x V (chaos), with BLOSUM62-based TCRdist calculated between CDR3 peptides within each V-J. Welch's t-statistics and random forest reduced roughly 500 V-J features to 13, which were used in a naive Bayes classifier (R e1071). TCRdb reran the public reads through fastp at Q25 and MiXCR, keeping productive beta chains. Each CDR3 protein gets just one entry, which takes the most common genes and DNA from the rows behind it. The V and J calls and clone size are TCRdb's, not the authors'. The sample table holds over 350,000 distinct CDR3 sequences, of which roughly 20% were seen once. The ten largest clones represent 35% to 50% of the sample.

This clonotype was sampled from a man aged 18 to 35 with Graves' ophthalmopathy. Sequencing used blood.

The nucleotide sequence is TGTGCCAGCAGTTACAACGGGGTAGAGCAGTTCTTC. Translation gives CASSYNGVEQFF. The sequence joins TRBV6-5 to TRBJ2-1; perhaps TRBD2 is the D gene, with 5 bases matching. V lost 2 bases and J lost 10 bases; the stretch between them is 9 bases long. Based on the germline V gene, the CDR1 and CDR2 sequences are MNHEY and SVGAGI. The CDR3 contains 12 residues, cysteine and phenylalanine counted. Only the CDR3 DNA stays, 36 bases, in frame from base 1.